The rows below give T cell receptor beta chains drawn from one sample of a study of cytomegalovirus exposure and HLA in healthy donors. The repertoire was sequenced with immunoSEQ multiplex PCR; TCRdb's copy has only in-frame clones and lacks some. The sample lists around 150,000 clones, around 76% occurring once. Sequenced input: PBMCs. The receptor set was obtained from a female donor in good health and CMV-seronegative. The CDR3 runs from the conserved cysteine through the conserved F or W. Each record gives: CDR3 DNA, CDR3 protein, CDR3 length, J gene, clone size, V gene, D gene. The D gene is left open where the match is weak. Where a row states a size, it is once, few, many or the class of an expanded clone; other rows omit it.

cdr3_nt: TGTGCCAGCAGTTACGACAGGAGAAGCTCTGGAAACACCATATATTTT
cdr3_aa: CASSYDRRSSGNTIYF
cdr3_length: 16
j_call: TRBJ1-3
clone_size: .
v_call: TRBV6-6
d_call: .

cdr3_nt: TGTGCCAGCTCACCACCGGGAGGGAGTGATGGCTACACCTTC
cdr3_aa: CASSPPGGSDGYTF
cdr3_length: 14
j_call: TRBJ1-2
clone_size: .
v_call: TRBV18
d_call: .

cdr3_nt: TGTGCCAGCAGTACCTTTACCCTAGCGGGAGCCCGAGAGACCCAGTACTTC
cdr3_aa: CASSTFTLAGARETQYF
cdr3_length: 17
j_call: TRBJ2-5
clone_size: .
v_call: TRBV7-8
d_call: TRBD2

cdr3_nt: TGTGCCAGCAGCTTGGGACTAGCGGGGGCTGGGGCCAACGTCCTGACTTTC
cdr3_aa: CASSLGLAGAGANVLTF
cdr3_length: 17
j_call: TRBJ2-6
clone_size: .
v_call: TRBV5-4
d_call: TRBD2

cdr3_nt: TGTGCCATCAGCACAGGGGGGGATTTGAACACTGAAGCTTTCTTT
cdr3_aa: CAISTGGDLNTEAFF
cdr3_length: 15
j_call: TRBJ1-1
clone_size: once
v_call: TRBV10-3
d_call: TRBD1

cdr3_nt: TGCGCCAGCAGTACGGTAGCTTCTGGAAACACCATATATTTT
cdr3_aa: CASSTVASGNTIYF
cdr3_length: 14
j_call: TRBJ1-3
clone_size: .
v_call: TRBV23-1
d_call: .

cdr3_nt: TGTGCCACCAGCAGAGAAAACAGCCTGTATGGCTACACCTTC
cdr3_aa: CATSRENSLYGYTF
cdr3_length: 14
j_call: TRBJ1-2
clone_size: .
v_call: TRBV15
d_call: .

cdr3_nt: TGTGCCAGCAGTGAACCTACAGGAATGGGCTACGAGCAGTACTTC
cdr3_aa: CASSEPTGMGYEQYF
cdr3_length: 15
j_call: TRBJ2-7
clone_size: .
v_call: TRBV6-1
d_call: .

cdr3_nt: TGCAGTGCTAGAGTTGTCGGTGAAGCTTTCTTT
cdr3_aa: CSARVVGEAFF
cdr3_length: 11
j_call: TRBJ1-1
clone_size: once
v_call: TRBV20-1
d_call: .

cdr3_nt: TGTGCCAGCAGGCTGCAGGGGGCCGGGGAGACCCAGTACTTC
cdr3_aa: CASRLQGAGETQYF
cdr3_length: 14
j_call: TRBJ2-5
clone_size: once
v_call: TRBV27
d_call: TRBD1

cdr3_nt: TGTGCCAGTAGTATCCTAGGGGGGAACACCGGGGAGCTGTTTTTT
cdr3_aa: CASSILGGNTGELFF
cdr3_length: 15
j_call: TRBJ2-2
clone_size: .
v_call: TRBV19
d_call: .

cdr3_nt: TGTGCCAGCAGCTTTACCTCCGGGGATGAGCAGTTCTTC
cdr3_aa: CASSFTSGDEQFF
cdr3_length: 13
j_call: TRBJ2-1
clone_size: .
v_call: TRBV5-6
d_call: .

cdr3_nt: TGTGCCTGGAGTGTACCTCGAAGCAGCGGACAAGAGACCCAGTACTTC
cdr3_aa: CAWSVPRSSGQETQYF
cdr3_length: 16
j_call: TRBJ2-5
clone_size: .
v_call: TRBV30
d_call: .

cdr3_nt: TGTGCCAGCAGCGTGTCGGGACAGGGGAACACTGAAGCTTTCTTT
cdr3_aa: CASSVSGQGNTEAFF
cdr3_length: 15
j_call: TRBJ1-1
clone_size: .
v_call: TRBV9
d_call: TRBD1

cdr3_nt: TGCGCCAGCAGCGGGGGACAGGCGGCGTATGGCTACACCTTC
cdr3_aa: CASSGGQAAYGYTF
cdr3_length: 14
j_call: TRBJ1-2
clone_size: .
v_call: TRBV5-1
d_call: TRBD1

cdr3_nt: TGCGCCAGCAGCTCGATATTGGGGGCTCAAGGCTACACCTTC
cdr3_aa: CASSSILGAQGYTF
cdr3_length: 14
j_call: TRBJ1-2
clone_size: .
v_call: TRBV5-1
d_call: .